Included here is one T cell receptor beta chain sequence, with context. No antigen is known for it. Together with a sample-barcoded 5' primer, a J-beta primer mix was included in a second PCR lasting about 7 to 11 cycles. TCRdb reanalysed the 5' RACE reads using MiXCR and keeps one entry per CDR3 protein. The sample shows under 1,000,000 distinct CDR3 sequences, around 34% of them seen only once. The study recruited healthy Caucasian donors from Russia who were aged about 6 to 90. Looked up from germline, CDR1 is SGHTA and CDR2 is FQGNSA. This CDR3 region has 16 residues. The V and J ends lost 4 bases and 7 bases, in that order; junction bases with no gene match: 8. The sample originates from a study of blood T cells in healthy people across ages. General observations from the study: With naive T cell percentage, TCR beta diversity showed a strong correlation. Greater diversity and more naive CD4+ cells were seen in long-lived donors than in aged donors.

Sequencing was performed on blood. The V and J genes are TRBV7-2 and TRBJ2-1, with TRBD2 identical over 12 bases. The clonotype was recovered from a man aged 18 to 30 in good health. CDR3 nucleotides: TGTGCCAGCAGCTCCCTAGCGGGGGGGAAGGGGAATGAGCAGTTCTTC. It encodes CASSSLAGGKGNEQFF.